Presented here are 4 T cell receptor beta chains from one specimen sequenced in a study of OX40 agonist ivuxolimab in advanced cancers. The data were produced by immunoSEQ multiplex PCR, yet TCRdb's version contains in-frame clones alone and is incomplete. The sample includes over 100,000 clones, about 93% of them seen just once. The sample consisted of CD4+ or CD8+ T cells sorted from blood, taken in a trial of the OX40 agonist ivuxolimab. The receptors were sampled from an adult with an advanced solid tumor such as melanoma, head and neck, liver or kidney cancer.

The chain recombines TRBV19 with TRBJ2-5; the match to TRBD2 covers 10 bases. Germline V gene sequence: CDR1 LNHDA, CDR2 SQIVND (reference sequence). V was clipped by 2 bases and J by 5 bases; unmatched bases: 8. CDR3 length: 16 residues. The CDR3 region is CASSITASGGRETQYF. The DNA of the CDR3 is TGTGCCAGTAGTATAACCGCTAGCGGGGGACGGGAGACCCAGTACTTC.

This clone was counted a few times. This chain joins TRBV28 and TRBJ1-5; 7 bases fit TRBD1. Germline CDR1 MDHEN, CDR2 SYDVKM. Germline trimming cut 3 bases from V and 7 bases from J; bases unmatched to any gene: 6. The CDR3 consists of 14 residues. The CDR3 DNA reads TGTGCCAGCAGTTTTAACAGGGGTCGGCAGCCCCAGCATTTT. Its protein product is CASSFNRGRQPQHF.

The V call is TRBV6-6, the J call TRBJ2-3; TRBD2 aligns across 10 bases. Germline CDR1 MNHNY, CDR2 SVGAGI (reference sequence). The V gene end was trimmed by 5 bases and the J gene end by 6 bases; junction bases not matched to a gene: 11. There are 16 residues in the CDR3. The DNA for the CDR3 is TGTGCCAGCAGTGGAAGTAGCGGGGGGTTTGGCGATACGCAGTATTTT. It specifies CASSGSSGGFGDTQYF.

The V call is TRBV7-8, the J call TRBJ1-4; D possibly corresponds to TRBD1 (5 bases). CDR3 size: 15 residues. Germline V gene lookup returns CDR1 SGHVS and CDR2 FQNEAQ. V dropped 1 base and J dropped 1 base, with 7 bases sitting between them. In DNA form, the CDR3 reads TGTGCCAGCAGCTTAGGGAGGGGAACTAATGAAAAACTGTTTTTT. This encodes CASSLGRGTNEKLFF. The full variable domain, its missing parts supplied by reference TRBV7-8 and TRBJ1-4, is GAGVSQSPRYKVAKRGQDVALRCDPISGHVSLFWYQQALGQGPEFLTYFQNEAQLDKSGLPSDRFFAERPEGSVSTLKIQRTQQEDSAVYLCASSLGRGTNEKLFFGSGTQLSVL.